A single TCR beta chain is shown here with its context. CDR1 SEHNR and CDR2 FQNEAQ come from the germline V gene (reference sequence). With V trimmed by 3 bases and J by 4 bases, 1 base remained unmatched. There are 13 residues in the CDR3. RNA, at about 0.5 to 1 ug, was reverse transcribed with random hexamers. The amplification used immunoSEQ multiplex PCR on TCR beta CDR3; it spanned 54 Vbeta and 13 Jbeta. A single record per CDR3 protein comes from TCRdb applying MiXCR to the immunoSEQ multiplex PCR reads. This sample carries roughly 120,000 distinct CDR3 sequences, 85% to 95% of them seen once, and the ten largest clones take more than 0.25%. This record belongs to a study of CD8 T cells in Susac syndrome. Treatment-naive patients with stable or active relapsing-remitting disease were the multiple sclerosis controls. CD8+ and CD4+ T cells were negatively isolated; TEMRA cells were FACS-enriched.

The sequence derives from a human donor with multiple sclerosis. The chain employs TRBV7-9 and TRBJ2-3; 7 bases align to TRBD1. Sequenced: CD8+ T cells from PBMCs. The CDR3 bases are TGTGCCAGCAGCTTGACAGGGCCAGATACGCAGTATTTT. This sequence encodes CASSLTGPDTQYF. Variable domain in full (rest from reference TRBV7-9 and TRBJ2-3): DTGVSQNPRHKITKRGQNVTFRCDPISEHNRLYWYRQTLGQGPEFLTYFQNEAQLEKSRLLSDRFSAERPKGSFSTLEIQRTEQGDSAMYLCASSLTGPDTQYFGPGTRLTVL.